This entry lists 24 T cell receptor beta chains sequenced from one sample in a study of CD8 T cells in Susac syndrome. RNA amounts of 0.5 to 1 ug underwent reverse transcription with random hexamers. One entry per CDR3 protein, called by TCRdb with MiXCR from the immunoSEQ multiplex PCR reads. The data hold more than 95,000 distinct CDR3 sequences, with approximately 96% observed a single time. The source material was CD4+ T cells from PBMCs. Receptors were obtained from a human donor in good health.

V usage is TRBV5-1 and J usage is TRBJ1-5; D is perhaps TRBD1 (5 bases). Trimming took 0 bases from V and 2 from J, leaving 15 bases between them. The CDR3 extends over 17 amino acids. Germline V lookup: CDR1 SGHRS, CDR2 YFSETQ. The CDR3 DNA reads TGCGCCAGCAGCTTGGCCCCAAGGGGCCAAGGCAATCAGCCCCAGCATTTT. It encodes CASSLAPRGQGNQPQHF.

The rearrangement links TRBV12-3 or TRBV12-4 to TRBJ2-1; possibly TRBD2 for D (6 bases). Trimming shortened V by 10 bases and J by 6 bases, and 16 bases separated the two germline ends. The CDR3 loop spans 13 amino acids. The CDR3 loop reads CANGGVVVNEQFF. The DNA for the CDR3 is TGTGCCAACGGAGGGGTCGTGGTCAATGAGCAGTTCTTC.

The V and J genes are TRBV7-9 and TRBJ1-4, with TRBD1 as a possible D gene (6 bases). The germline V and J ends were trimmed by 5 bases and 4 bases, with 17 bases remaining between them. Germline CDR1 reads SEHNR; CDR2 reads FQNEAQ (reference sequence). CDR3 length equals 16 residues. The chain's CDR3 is CASSANPTGSNEKLFF. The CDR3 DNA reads TGTGCCAGCAGCGCAAACCCGACAGGCAGTAATGAAAAACTGTTTTTT.

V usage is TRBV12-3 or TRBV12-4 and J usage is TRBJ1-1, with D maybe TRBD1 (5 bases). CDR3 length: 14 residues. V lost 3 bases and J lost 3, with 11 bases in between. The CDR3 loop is CASSFTTGYTEAFF. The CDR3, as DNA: TGTGCCAGCAGTTTTACCACAGGTTACACTGAAGCTTTCTTT.

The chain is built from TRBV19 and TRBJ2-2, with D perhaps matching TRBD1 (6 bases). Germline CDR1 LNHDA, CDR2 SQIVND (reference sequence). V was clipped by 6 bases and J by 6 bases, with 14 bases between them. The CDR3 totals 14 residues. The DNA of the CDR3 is TGTGCCAGTAGGAGAAGGGGGAATGCCGGGGAGCTGTTTTTT. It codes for CASRRRGNAGELFF. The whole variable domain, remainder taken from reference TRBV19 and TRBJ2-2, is DGGITQSPKYLFRKEGQNVTLSCEQNLNHDAMYWYRQDPGQGLRLIYYSQIVNDFQKGDIAEGYSVSREKKESFPLTVTSAQKNPTAFYLCASRRRGNAGELFFGEGSRLTVL.

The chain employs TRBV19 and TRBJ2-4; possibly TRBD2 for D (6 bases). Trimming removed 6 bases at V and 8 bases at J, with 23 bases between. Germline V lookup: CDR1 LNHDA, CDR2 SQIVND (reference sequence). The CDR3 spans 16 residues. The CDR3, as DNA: TGTGCCAGTAGGGGGGGACGGGAGACGTTTGTGGACATTCAGTACTTC. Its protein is CASRGGRETFVDIQYF.

This chain's CDR3 is CASSFPGRAEAFF. The CDR3 DNA sequence: TGCGCCAGCAGCTTCCCAGGGCGGGCTGAAGCTTTCTTT. J is TRBJ1-1 and V is TRBV5-1, with D possibly TRBD1 on 5 matching bases. The ends were cut back, 2 bases at V and 6 bases at J, with 11 bases in the middle. Looked up from germline, CDR1 is SGHRS and CDR2 is YFSETQ. The CDR3 length is 13 residues.

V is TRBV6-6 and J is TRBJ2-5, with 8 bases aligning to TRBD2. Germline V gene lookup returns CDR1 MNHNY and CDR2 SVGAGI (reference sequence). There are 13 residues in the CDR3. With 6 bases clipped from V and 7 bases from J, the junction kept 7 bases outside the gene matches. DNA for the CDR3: TGTGCCAGCAGCCCGGGACTAGGGCGGACCCAGTACTTC. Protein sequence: CASSPGLGRTQYF.

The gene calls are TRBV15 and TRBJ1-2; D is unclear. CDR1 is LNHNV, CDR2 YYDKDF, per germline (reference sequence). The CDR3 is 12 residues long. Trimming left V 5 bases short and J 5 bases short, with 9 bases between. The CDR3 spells CATSASSYGYTF. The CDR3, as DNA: TGTGCCACCAGCGCGAGCAGTTATGGCTACACCTTC. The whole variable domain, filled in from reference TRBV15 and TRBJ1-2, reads DAMVIQNPRYQVTQFGKPVTLSCSQTLNHNVMYWYQQKSSQAPKLLFHYYDKDFNNEADTPDNFQSRRPNTSFCFLDIRSPGLGDTAMYLCATSASSYGYTFGSGTRLTVV.

The CDR3 region has the DNA TGTGCCAGCAGCTTGGGGGGATTAGCCAAAAACATTCAGTACTTC. This gives the protein CASSLGGLAKNIQYF. The V call is TRBV5-6, the J call TRBJ2-4; D is ambiguous. The CDR3 length is 15 residues. Trimming pared 0 bases from V and 0 bases from J, leaving 7 bases between. Germline V gene sequence: CDR1 SGHDT, CDR2 YYEEEE.

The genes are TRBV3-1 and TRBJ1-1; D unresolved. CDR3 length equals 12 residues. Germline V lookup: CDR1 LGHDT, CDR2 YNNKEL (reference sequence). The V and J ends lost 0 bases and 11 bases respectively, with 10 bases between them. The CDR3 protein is CASSQDSSLAFF. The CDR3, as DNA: TGTGCCAGCAGCCAAGACTCCTCCCTTGCTTTCTTT.

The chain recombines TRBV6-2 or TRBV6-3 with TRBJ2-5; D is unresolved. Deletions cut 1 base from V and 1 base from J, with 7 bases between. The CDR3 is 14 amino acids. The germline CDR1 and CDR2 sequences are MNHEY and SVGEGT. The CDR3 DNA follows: TGTGCCAGCAGTTACTGGACGGGCCAAGAGACCCAGTACTTC. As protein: CASSYWTGQETQYF.

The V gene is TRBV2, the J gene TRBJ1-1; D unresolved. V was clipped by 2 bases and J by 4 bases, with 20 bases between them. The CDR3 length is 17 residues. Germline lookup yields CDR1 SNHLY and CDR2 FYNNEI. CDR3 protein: CASSERSPLQASTEAFF. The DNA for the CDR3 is TGTGCCAGCAGTGAAAGAAGTCCACTCCAGGCTAGCACTGAAGCTTTCTTT.

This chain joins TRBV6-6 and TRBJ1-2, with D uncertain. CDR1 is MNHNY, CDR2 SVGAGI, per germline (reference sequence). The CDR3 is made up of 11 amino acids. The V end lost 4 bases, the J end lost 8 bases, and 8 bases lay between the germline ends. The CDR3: CASSSGGGYTF. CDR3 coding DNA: TGTGCCAGCAGTTCCGGTGGGGGCTACACCTTC.

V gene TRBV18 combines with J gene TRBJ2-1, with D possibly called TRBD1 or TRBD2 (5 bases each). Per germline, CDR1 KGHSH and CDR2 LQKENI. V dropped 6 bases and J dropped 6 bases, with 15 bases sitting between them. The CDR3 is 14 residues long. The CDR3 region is CASSPGTATNEQFF. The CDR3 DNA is TGTGCCAGCTCCCCCGGGACCGCGACCAATGAGCAGTTCTTC.

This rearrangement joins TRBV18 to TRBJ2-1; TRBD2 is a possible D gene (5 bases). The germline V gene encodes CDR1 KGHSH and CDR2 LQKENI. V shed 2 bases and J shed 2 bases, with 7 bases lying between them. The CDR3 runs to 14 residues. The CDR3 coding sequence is TGTGCCAGCTCACCAGCGGGTGCCTACAATGAGCAGTTCTTC. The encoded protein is CASSPAGAYNEQFF.

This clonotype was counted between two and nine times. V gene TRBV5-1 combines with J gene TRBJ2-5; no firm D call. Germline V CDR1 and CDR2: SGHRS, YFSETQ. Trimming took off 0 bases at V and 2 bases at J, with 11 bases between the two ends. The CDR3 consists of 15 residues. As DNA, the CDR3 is TGCGCCAGCAGCTTGGCCACTGGACCTCAAGAGACCCAGTACTTC. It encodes CASSLATGPQETQYF.

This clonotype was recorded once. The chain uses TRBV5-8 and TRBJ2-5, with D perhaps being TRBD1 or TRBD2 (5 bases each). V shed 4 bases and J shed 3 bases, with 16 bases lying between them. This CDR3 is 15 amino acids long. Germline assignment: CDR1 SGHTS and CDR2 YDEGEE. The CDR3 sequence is CASSRGDRGKETQYF. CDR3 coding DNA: TGTGCCAGCAGCCGTGGGGACCGAGGGAAAGAGACCCAGTACTTC.

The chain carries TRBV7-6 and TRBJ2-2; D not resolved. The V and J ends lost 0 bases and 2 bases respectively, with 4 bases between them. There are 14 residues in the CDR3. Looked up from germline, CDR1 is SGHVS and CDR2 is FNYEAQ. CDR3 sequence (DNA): TGTGCCAGCAGCTTAGCGCTTAACACCGGGGAGCTGTTTTTT. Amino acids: CASSLALNTGELFF.

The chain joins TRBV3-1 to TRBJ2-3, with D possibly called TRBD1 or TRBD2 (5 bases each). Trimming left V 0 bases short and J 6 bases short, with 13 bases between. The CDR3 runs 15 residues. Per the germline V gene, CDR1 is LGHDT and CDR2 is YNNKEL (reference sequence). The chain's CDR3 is CASSQDWGSADTQYF. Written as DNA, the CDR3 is TGTGCCAGCAGCCAAGATTGGGGGAGCGCCGATACGCAGTATTTT.

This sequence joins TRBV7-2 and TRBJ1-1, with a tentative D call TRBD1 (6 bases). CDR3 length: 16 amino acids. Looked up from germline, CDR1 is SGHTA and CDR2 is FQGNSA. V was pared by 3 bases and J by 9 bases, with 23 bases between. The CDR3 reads CASSLRTELLGRKAFF. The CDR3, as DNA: TGTGCCAGCAGCTTGAGGACAGAACTGCTAGGGAGAAAAGCTTTCTTT.

The CDR3 loop reads CASSFNQETQYF. CDR3 nucleotides: TGTGCCAGCAGTTTCAATCAAGAGACCCAGTACTTC. The V call is TRBV27, the J call TRBJ2-5; D unresolved. The CDR3 runs to 12 residues. The germline V gene encodes CDR1 MNHEY and CDR2 SMNVEV (reference sequence). The ends were cut back, 3 bases at V and 2 bases at J, with 4 bases in the middle.

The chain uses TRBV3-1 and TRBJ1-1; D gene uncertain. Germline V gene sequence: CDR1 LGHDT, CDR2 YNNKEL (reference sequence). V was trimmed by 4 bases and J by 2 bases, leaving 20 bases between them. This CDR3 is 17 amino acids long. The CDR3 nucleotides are TGTGCCAGCAGCCGGACGAGGGATGGAGCGGCTAACACTGAAGCTTTCTTT. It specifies CASSRTRDGAANTEAFF. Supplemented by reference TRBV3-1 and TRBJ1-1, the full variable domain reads DTAVSQTPKYLVTQMGNDKSIKCEQNLGHDTMYWYKQDSKKFLKIMFSYNNKELIINETVPNRFSPKSPDKAHLNLHINSLELGDSAVYFCASSRTRDGAANTEAFFGQGTRLTVV.

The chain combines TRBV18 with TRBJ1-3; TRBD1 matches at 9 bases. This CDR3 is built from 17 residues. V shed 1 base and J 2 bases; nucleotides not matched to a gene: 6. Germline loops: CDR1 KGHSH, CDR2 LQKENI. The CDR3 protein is CASSPLGQGLAGNTIYF. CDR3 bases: TGTGCCAGCTCACCACTCGGACAGGGGTTGGCTGGAAACACCATATATTTT. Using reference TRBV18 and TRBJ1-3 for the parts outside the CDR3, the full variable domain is NAGVMQNPRHLVRRRGQEARLRCSPMKGHSHVYWYRQLPEEGLKFMVYLQKENIIDESGMPKERFSAEFPKEGPSILRIQQVVRGDSAAYFCASSPLGQGLAGNTIYFGEGSWLTVV.